This T cell receptor (beta chain) is from a study of PD-L1 blockade in urothelial cancer. Looking at the study overall: Atezolizumab at 1,200 mg intravenously every 3 weeks was started by patients in 2014.

This CDR3 comprises 12 residues. V was trimmed by 4 bases and J by 4 bases, leaving 5 bases between them. From germline, CDR1 is SGHAT and CDR2 FQNNGV. Produced via immunoSEQ multiplex PCR; TCRdb's table is partial and in-frame only. This table has roughly 30,000 clones, about 88% appearing once. The chain links TRBV11-2 to TRBJ2-1; D gene ambiguous. This material consisted of PBMCs, taken around atezolizumab (anti-PD-L1) treatment. This clonotype was sampled from a man aged 45-60 years with urothelial cancer. The CDR3 is CASSSKYNEQFF. The DNA of the CDR3 is TGTGCCAGCAGCTCTAAGTACAATGAGCAGTTCTTC.